The TCR beta chain described here comes from a study of post-analysis software for immune sequencing data. Regarding the study as a whole: Samples from a shared batch, those prepared together, strongly co-clustered by F measure. Compared against controls, patients with multiple sclerosis displayed significantly lower normalized Chao1 diversity. In patients, TRBV5-6, TRBV5-1 and TRBV20-1 belonged to roughly five TRBV segments found more frequently than in controls.

About this clonotype itself: Its antigen remains unknown.

The CDR3 is 14 amino acids. Per the germline V gene, CDR1 is SQVTM and CDR2 is ANQGSEA. cDNA libraries of TCR beta carried unique molecular identifiers. TCRdb re-analysed the PCR reads in MiXCR, keeping a single row per CDR3 protein. The table has about 680,000 distinct CDR3 sequences, roughly three fifths seen once. The sequencing input was blood. This sequence was found in a girl aged 2-9 years with multiple sclerosis. The chain links TRBV29-1 to TRBJ2-4; 12 nucleotides align to TRBD2. Gene TRBJ2-7 matches the end of the DNA better, so the J call may be wrong. CDR3 protein: CSVLAGGSSYEQYF. For the CDR3, the DNA is TGCAGCGTTCTAGCGGGAGGGAGCTCCTACGAGCAGTACTTC.